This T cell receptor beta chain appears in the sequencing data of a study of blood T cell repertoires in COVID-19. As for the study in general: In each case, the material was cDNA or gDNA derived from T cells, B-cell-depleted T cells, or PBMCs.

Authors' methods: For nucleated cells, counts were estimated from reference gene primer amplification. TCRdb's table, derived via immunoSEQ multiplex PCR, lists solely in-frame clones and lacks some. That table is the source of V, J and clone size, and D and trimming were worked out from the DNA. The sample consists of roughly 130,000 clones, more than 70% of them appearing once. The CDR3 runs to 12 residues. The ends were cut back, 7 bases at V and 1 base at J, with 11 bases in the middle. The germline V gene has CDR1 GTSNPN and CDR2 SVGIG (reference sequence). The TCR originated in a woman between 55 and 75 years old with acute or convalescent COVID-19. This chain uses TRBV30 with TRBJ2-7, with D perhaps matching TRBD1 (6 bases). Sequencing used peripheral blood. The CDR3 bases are TGTGCCTCAGGACAGAGTTCCTACGAGCAGTACTTC. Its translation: CASGQSSYEQYF.